Following are 25 T cell receptor beta chains from one sample sequenced in a study of T cell repertoires in cytomegalovirus infection (dated by TCRdb to between 2017 and 2020). For sequencing, an Illumina HiSeq 1500 was employed. Using fastp at Q25 and MiXCR, TCRdb reprocessed the public reads and kept productive beta chains. Every entry covers one CDR3 protein and lists the most common genes and DNA from its rows. Recorded for this sample are about 160,000 distinct CDR3 sequences; roughly 20% of them occurred a single time. The top ten hold 25% of the sample. Which antigens these TCRs recognize remains unknown. The sample's treatment or condition label, decoded: in vitro stimulation with specific CMV peptide epitopes to enrich CMV-specific T cells. This specimen was CD8+ T cells from cultured PBMCs, taken from culture after CMV antigen stimulation. The origin of the receptors is a human donor in good health (CMV status not recorded). Some clones in this sample may be carry-over from other donors' samples.

As concerns this clonotype: This may come from a read error, since a much larger clone is one base off. This rearrangement joins TRBV6-5 to TRBJ2-2; the D is unclear. Trimming stripped 6 bases from V and 5 bases from J, with 16 bases between. Germline CDR1 and CDR2: MNHEY and SVGAGI. CDR3 length: 15 amino acids. Here the CDR3 DNA reads TGTGCCAGCAGCCCTTTGACGGTGGCTACCGGGGAGCTGTTTTTT. Protein product: CASSPLTVATGELFF.

This clonotype was seen a few times. This chain connects TRBV11-1 to TRBJ2-7, with a weak D call TRBD1 (5 bases). The V and J ends lost 5 bases and 2 bases respectively, with 16 bases between them. The CDR3 has 15 residues. From germline, CDR1 is SGHAT and CDR2 FQDESV (reference sequence). The CDR3 is CASSPTDKMTYEQYF. The CDR3 nucleotides read TGTGCCAGCAGCCCCACGGACAAAATGACCTACGAGCAGTACTTC.

This clonotype has only a few counts. V gene TRBV11-2 combines with J gene TRBJ1-1; D remains ambiguous. The germline V and J ends were trimmed by 5 bases and 6 bases, with 16 bases remaining between them. CDR1 and CDR2 (germline): SGHAT, FQNNGV. The CDR3 spans 14 residues. CDR3 DNA sequence: TGTGCCAGCAGCGACGAACGGTCTCGGTCTGAAGCTTTCTTT. Translated: CASSDERSRSEAFF.

This clonotype was seen a few times. This chain connects TRBV7-9 to TRBJ1-4, with 9 bases lining up with TRBD1. The CDR3 consists of 13 residues. V lost 5 bases, J lost 11 bases, and 6 bases stayed unmatched. The germline gives CDR1 SEHNR, CDR2 FQNEAQ (reference sequence). This chain's CDR3 is CASSLAGQGKLFF. CDR3 sequence (DNA): TGTGCCAGCAGCCTCGCGGGACAGGGCAAACTGTTTTTT.

This clonotype was seen a handful of times. This rearrangement joins TRBV6-2 or TRBV6-3 to TRBJ2-7; D ambiguous. The germline V gene has CDR1 MNHEY and CDR2 SVGEGT. The CDR3 has 14 amino acids. Trimming stripped 3 bases from V and 6 bases from J, with 15 bases between. The DNA for the CDR3 is TGTGCCAGCAGTTATTCGGCCAGCGTCCCCGAGCAGTACTTC. It codes for CASSYSASVPEQYF.

This clonotype occurred many times. The V gene is TRBV6-2 or TRBV6-3, the J gene TRBJ1-1; D remains unclear. The V gene's germline CDR1 is MNHEY and CDR2 SVGEGT. This CDR3 is 16 amino acids long. V dropped 0 bases and J dropped 1 base, with 12 bases sitting between them. The CDR3 nucleotides read TGTGCCAGCAGTTACTCGTCGGGTCGAGGGAACACTGAAGCTTTCTTT. Residues: CASSYSSGRGNTEAFF.

This clonotype was seen only a few times. This chain links TRBV7-2 with TRBJ2-1, with D unclear. V dropped 2 bases and J dropped 4 bases, with 9 bases sitting between them. Germline V gene data show CDR1 as SGHTA and CDR2 as FQGNSA. The CDR3 covers 14 residues. CDR3 loop: CASSLKFRYNEQFF. The CDR3 nucleotides are TGTGCCAGCAGCTTAAAATTTCGATACAATGAGCAGTTCTTC.

The CDR3 DNA is TGTGCCAGCAGCTCCCTGGGGCGGGGGGGGGCAGATACGCAGTATTTT. Protein product: CASSSLGRGGADTQYF. This rearrangement joins TRBV11-2 to TRBJ2-3; 9 nucleotides align to TRBD2. The CDR3 contains 16 residues. Looked up from germline, CDR1 is SGHAT and CDR2 is FQNNGV. After removal of 4 bases from V and 4 bases from J, the junction contained 9 bases not matched to a gene.

This clonotype was seen only a few times. J is TRBJ1-4 and V is TRBV12-3 or TRBV12-4; possible D gene TRBD1, 6 bases. The CDR3 is 14 residues long. The V end was cut by 7 bases, the J end by 8 bases, with 17 bases between. The DNA for the CDR3 is TGTGCCAGCACCAACCCGGGACAAAGGGAAAAACTGTTTTTT. It yields the protein CASTNPGQREKLFF.

This rearrangement joins TRBV5-1 to TRBJ1-2; TRBD1 might be the D (6 bases). CDR3 length: 15 residues. V dropped 3 bases and J dropped 6 bases, with 18 bases sitting between them. The germline V gene has CDR1 SGHRS and CDR2 YFSETQ. The CDR3, as DNA: TGCGCCAGCAGCTCCCCCGACAGGAGATACGATGGCTACACCTTC. Translating gives CASSSPDRRYDGYTF.

This clonotype was counted a few times. The V call is TRBV7-3, the J call TRBJ2-2; 8 positions agree with TRBD2. The ends lost 1 base at V and 0 bases at J; junction bases unmatched: 7. CDR3 size: 18 residues. Germline V gene sequence: CDR1 SGHTA, CDR2 FQGTGA. CDR3: CASSLKTSGPTNTGELFF. CDR3 DNA: TGTGCCAGCAGCTTAAAAACTAGCGGACCGACGAACACCGGGGAGCTGTTTTTT.

In its sample, this clonotype was seen a few times. This sequence joins TRBV7-6 and TRBJ1-5; TRBD1 aligns across 7 bases. CDR3 length equals 13 residues. J gave up 2 bases and V 8 bases, and 3 bases lay outside the gene matches. Germline CDR1 and CDR2: SGHVS and FNYEAQ. The CDR3 DNA sequence: TGTGCCAGCGGTACAGGGGGCAATCAGCCCCAGCATTTT. It translates to CASGTGGNQPQHF.

The sample holds a few counts of this clonotype. The genes are TRBV18 and TRBJ2-1; the match to TRBD2 covers 8 bases. This CDR3 spans 19 amino acids. V lost 3 bases to trimming and J lost 5 bases; unmatched junction nucleotides: 18. Germline lookup yields CDR1 KGHSH and CDR2 LQKENI. The CDR3 DNA reads TGTGCCAGCTCACCTAGGGGGAGCGGGGGTTCTCCGAGGGACAATGAGCAGTTCTTC. It encodes CASSPRGSGGSPRDNEQFF.

The V gene is TRBV6-1, the J gene TRBJ1-1; D gene unclear. The CDR3 length is 14 residues. Germline assignment: CDR1 MNHNS and CDR2 SASEGT. V was cut by 5 bases and J by 2 bases, with 12 bases left in between. Written as DNA, the CDR3 is TGTGCCAGCAGTCCGACAAGGACTAACACTGAAGCTTTCTTT. It specifies CASSPTRTNTEAFF.

This clonotype appeared a few times. V usage is TRBV15 and J usage is TRBJ2-2; D gene ambiguous. Germline-derived CDR1 and CDR2 are LNHNV and YYDKDF (reference sequence). This CDR3 is 15 amino acids long. Between the trimmed V and J ends, which lost 6 bases and 4 bases, there was a span of 15 bases. CDR3 sequence (DNA): TGTGCCACCAGTACATCTAAAGCAGTCACCGGGGAGCTGTTTTTT. Translated: CATSTSKAVTGELFF.

This clonotype showed up many times. CDR3 in amino acids: CASTLGSGELFF. Written as DNA, the CDR3 is TGTGCCAGCACCCTGGGGTCCGGGGAGCTGTTTTTT. This chain joins TRBV12-3 or TRBV12-4 and TRBJ2-2; no reliable D call. This CDR3 has 12 residues. V was cut by 7 bases and J by 6 bases, with 9 bases left in between.

The chain uses TRBV7-9 and TRBJ2-1, with D perhaps given as TRBD1 or TRBD2 (5 bases each). V was clipped by 4 bases and J by 14 bases, with 18 bases between them. There are 13 residues in the CDR3. From germline, CDR1 is SEHNR and CDR2 FQNEAQ (reference sequence). CDR3 in DNA: TGTGCCAGCAGCTCAGTTGATCGGGACCGGGAGTTCTTC. Its protein is CASSSVDRDREFF.

At least ten counts were recorded for this clonotype. The chain joins TRBV28 to TRBJ1-1; no firm D call. From germline, CDR1 is MDHEN and CDR2 SYDVKM. V lost 3 bases and J lost 2, with 13 bases in between. The CDR3 length is 15 residues. CDR3 in amino acids: CASSFGKRYNTEAFF. CDR3 bases: TGTGCCAGCAGTTTCGGAAAGCGGTACAACACTGAAGCTTTCTTT.

This rearrangement joins TRBV4-2 to TRBJ2-1; TRBD2 matches 11 bases. CDR1 and CDR2 (germline): LGHNA, YNFKEQ. The CDR3 loop spans 17 amino acids. Unmatched junction bases numbered 4, after V lost 1 base and J lost 2 bases. The CDR3 nucleotides read TGTGCCAGCAGCCAAGTGGTTAGCGGGGGGGCCTACAATGAGCAGTTCTTC. As protein: CASSQVVSGGAYNEQFF.

This clonotype has just a few counts. This chain connects TRBV5-1 to TRBJ2-1; D is perhaps TRBD1 or TRBD2 (5 bases each). Trimming stripped 0 bases from V and 4 bases from J, with 11 bases between. The CDR3 is 15 amino acids. The germline CDR1 and CDR2 sequences are SGHRS and YFSETQ. The CDR3: CASSLGDLTYNEQFF. CDR3 bases: TGCGCCAGCAGCTTGGGGGACCTTACTTACAATGAGCAGTTCTTC. Combining the CDR3 with reference TRBV5-1 and TRBJ2-1 gives the whole variable domain KAGVTQTPRYLIKTRGQQVTLSCSPISGHRSVSWYQQTPGQGLQFLFEYFSETQRNKGNFPGRFSGRQFSNSRSEMNVSTLELGDSALYLCASSLGDLTYNEQFFGPGTRLTVL.

In the case of this clonotype: Its ends do not fully match the called genes, so a read error is possible. CDR3 coding DNA: TGTGCCATCAGCTTCGGACCCGAAAACCAGTTCTTC. Translated: CAISFGPENQFF. The chain combines TRBV11-3 with TRBJ2-1; no clear D gene. The CDR3 spans 12 residues. The V gene's germline CDR1 is SGHNT and CDR2 YENEEA.

The gene calls are TRBV9 and TRBJ1-4, with 8 nucleotides matching TRBD1. Germline-derived CDR1 and CDR2 are SGDLS and YYNGEE. The CDR3 runs to 15 residues. The V segment lost 2 bases and the J segment 5 bases; nucleotides outside the gene matches: 5. DNA for the CDR3: TGTGCCAGCAGCGTCTCAGGGGGCTGGAATGAAAAACTGTTTTTT. Amino acid sequence: CASSVSGGWNEKLFF. Full variable domain (missing parts from reference TRBV9 and TRBJ1-4): DSGVTQTPKHLITATGQRVTLRCSPRSGDLSVYWYQQSLDQGLQFLIQYYNGEERAKGNILERFSAQQFPDLHSELNLSSLELGDSALYFCASSVSGGWNEKLFFGSGTQLSVL.

This clonotype was detected a few times. V usage is TRBV27 and J usage is TRBJ1-6; 7 positions agree with TRBD1. The CDR3 covers 15 residues. CDR1 MNHEY and CDR2 SMNVEV come from the germline V gene (reference sequence). V shed 5 bases, J shed 6 bases, and the junction held 7 bases outside the gene matches. CDR3 region: CASSKTGQSNSPLHF. The CDR3 region has the DNA TGTGCCAGCAGTAAAACGGGACAGTCTAATTCACCCCTCCACTTT.

This rearrangement joins TRBV6-2 or TRBV6-3 to TRBJ1-5, with no clear D. Per germline, CDR1 MNHEY and CDR2 SVGEGT. Trimming took off 3 bases at V and 4 bases at J, with 4 bases between the two ends. The CDR3 is 12 amino acids. CDR3 loop: CASSYWNQPQHF. The CDR3, as DNA: TGTGCCAGCAGTTATTGGAATCAGCCCCAGCATTTT.

The chain links TRBV9 to TRBJ2-7, with TRBD2 as a possible D gene (6 bases). The CDR3 length is 15 residues. Germline CDR1 reads SGDLS; CDR2 reads YYNGEE. Trimming removed 0 bases at V and 4 bases at J, with 14 bases between. In nucleotides, the CDR3 is TGTGCCAGCAGCGTAGGGGGTAGCGGAGGTTACGAGCAGTACTTC. Residues: CASSVGGSGGYEQYF.